Listed below are T cell receptor beta chains from one sample, sequenced in a study of CD8 T cells in ankylosing spondylitis. MiXCR, applied by TCRdb to the 5' RACE reads, yields one record per CDR3 protein. The table has 250,000 or so distinct CDR3 sequences, 15% to 20% seen once. Input material: blood, either unsorted or a sorted T cell fraction (not recorded which). These receptors all stem from a male donor with ankylosing spondylitis or in good health (not recorded which). Each CDR3 is given with its conserved first and last residue. D genes are given only for firm matches. Only some rows state a clone size, as once, few, many or a class for expanded clones.

DNA: TGTGCCAGCAGTTCCGCGTACACCGACAGGGAGGAGGGAGAGACCCAGTACTTC; CDR3: CASSSAYTDREEGETQYF; J: TRBJ2-5; V: TRBV28; D: NA; size: NA
DNA: TGTGCCAGCAGCCCTAGCGGGGGGACCCCCTACGAGCAGTACTTC; CDR3: CASSPSGGTPYEQYF; J: TRBJ2-7; V: TRBV7-2; D: TRBD2; size: NA
DNA: TGTGCCAGCAGCTTAGTTGGCGGCCACACAGATACGCAGTATTTT; CDR3: CASSLVGGHTDTQYF; J: TRBJ2-3; V: TRBV7-2; D: NA; size: NA
DNA: TGTGCCAGCAGCCTAACAGGGGACAGCTCCTACAATGAGCAGTTCTTC; CDR3: CASSLTGDSSYNEQFF; J: TRBJ2-1; V: TRBV11-2; D: TRBD1; size: NA
DNA: TGTGCCAGCAGTGAAGCTAGCGGGAGGTGGAGCTCCTACAATGAGCAGTTCTTC; CDR3: CASSEASGRWSSYNEQFF; J: TRBJ2-1; V: TRBV27; D: TRBD2; size: few
DNA: TGTGCCAGCAGCCCCCAGGGACAGGGGGCTATCAACTGGGAGCAGTACTTC; CDR3: CASSPQGQGAINWEQYF; J: TRBJ2-7; V: TRBV7-9; D: TRBD1; size: NA
DNA: TGTGCCAGCAGCCAAGTTTGGGAGCGGAACTACAATGAGCAGTTCTTC; CDR3: CASSQVWERNYNEQFF; J: TRBJ2-1; V: TRBV4-2; D: NA; size: once
DNA: TGTGCCAGCGGAGCCCCCGGGCGGGAGGTTAACACCGGGGAGCTGTTTTTT; CDR3: CASGAPGREVNTGELFF; J: TRBJ2-2; V: TRBV9; D: TRBD2; size: few
DNA: TGTGCCAGCAGCTACCTGACAGGGCGGGACACCATATATTTT; CDR3: CASSYLTGRDTIYF; J: TRBJ1-3; V: TRBV7-8; D: TRBD1; size: NA
DNA: TGTGCCAGCAGCCCCCTCAGCGGGAGGATCTACAATGAGCAGTTCTTC; CDR3: CASSPLSGRIYNEQFF; J: TRBJ2-1; V: TRBV11-2; D: TRBD2; size: few
DNA: TGCAGTGCTAGGGACAGGGAAAGCTACAATGAGCAGTTCTTC; CDR3: CSARDRESYNEQFF; J: TRBJ2-1; V: TRBV20-1; D: TRBD1; size: few
DNA: TGCAGTGCTAGCAGCGGTAAACTCCTTCACTCCTACGAGCAGTACTTC; CDR3: CSASSGKLLHSYEQYF; J: TRBJ2-7; V: TRBV20-1; D: NA; size: few
DNA: TGCGCCAGCAGCCAAGATGTAACGGTAGCTAACTATGGCTACACCTTC; CDR3: CASSQDVTVANYGYTF; J: TRBJ1-2; V: TRBV4-1; D: NA; size: many
DNA: TGCAGCGTGAATAGATTTCATACGAGCTCCTACAATGAGCAGTTCTTC; CDR3: CSVNRFHTSSYNEQFF; J: TRBJ2-1; V: TRBV29-1; D: NA; size: NA
DNA: TGCGCCAGCAGCTTGGAGTGGCAAAGGGCGGGAGGTTCCTACGAGCAGTACTTC; CDR3: CASSLEWQRAGGSYEQYF; J: TRBJ2-7; V: TRBV5-1; D: TRBD2; size: few
DNA: TGTGCCAGCAGCCACGGGACTAGCGGGACTATACGGCCCTACGAGCAGTACTTC; CDR3: CASSHGTSGTIRPYEQYF; J: TRBJ2-7; V: TRBV6-2/TRBV6-3; D: TRBD2; size: few
DNA: TGCGCCAGCAGCCAAGGGGGGGAATACAATGAGCAGTTCTTC; CDR3: CASSQGGEYNEQFF; J: TRBJ2-1; V: TRBV4-1; D: NA; size: NA
DNA: TGTGCCAGCAGCCCGAGTTCCGGGGCCCGCAATCAGCCCCAGCATTTT; CDR3: CASSPSSGARNQPQHF; J: TRBJ1-5; V: TRBV12-3/TRBV12-4; D: NA; size: many
DNA: TGTGCCAGCACCCCGACTAGCCTAACGGGCGAGCAGTACTTC; CDR3: CASTPTSLTGEQYF; J: TRBJ2-7; V: TRBV12-3/TRBV12-4; D: TRBD2; size: NA
DNA: TGTGCCAGCAACCTTTGTGACCGCGGGTTTTGTGAGCAGTTCTTC; CDR3: CASNLCDRGFCEQFF; J: TRBJ2-1; V: TRBV7-2; D: NA; size: few
DNA: TGCAGTTTTGTGGACCCCAACACCGGGGAGCTGTTTTTT; CDR3: CSFVDPNTGELFF; J: TRBJ2-2; V: TRBV29-1; D: NA; size: few
DNA: TGTGCCAGCACCATCGGGGACACTGAAGCTTTCTTT; CDR3: CASTIGDTEAFF; J: TRBJ1-1; V: TRBV5-6; D: NA; size: few
DNA: TGTGCCAGCGCCGGGGGGGGCTATGGCTACACCTTC; CDR3: CASAGGGYGYTF; J: TRBJ1-2; V: TRBV28; D: NA; size: NA
DNA: TGTGCCAGCAGCTTAAGGCTAGCGCCCTACGAGCAGTACTTC; CDR3: CASSLRLAPYEQYF; J: TRBJ2-7; V: TRBV7-8; D: NA; size: few